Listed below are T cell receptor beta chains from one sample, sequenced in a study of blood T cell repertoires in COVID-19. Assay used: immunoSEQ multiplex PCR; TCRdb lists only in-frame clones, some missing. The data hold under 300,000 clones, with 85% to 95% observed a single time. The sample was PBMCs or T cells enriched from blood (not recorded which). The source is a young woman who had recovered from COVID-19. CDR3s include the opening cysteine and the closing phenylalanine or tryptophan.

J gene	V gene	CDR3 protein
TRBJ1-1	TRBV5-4	CASSFPTGVNTEAFF
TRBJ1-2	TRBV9	CASSVSTGPYGYTF
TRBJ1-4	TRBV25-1	CASNMDTGEKLFF
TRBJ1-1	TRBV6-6	CASSYSGGDNTEAFF
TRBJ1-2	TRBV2	CASRVNAGGGYGYTF
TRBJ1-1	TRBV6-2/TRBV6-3	CASSYRGSAEAFF
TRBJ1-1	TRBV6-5	CASLGDRGWNTEAFF
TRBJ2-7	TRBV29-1	CSVTGGASYEQYF
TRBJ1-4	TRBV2	CASSRGRGSGGPKLFF
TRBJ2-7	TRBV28	CASSIGIWSSYEQYF
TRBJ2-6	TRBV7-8	CASSLSTISGANVLTF
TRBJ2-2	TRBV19	CASSIGGRATGELFF
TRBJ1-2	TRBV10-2	CASRGNGQGYGYTF
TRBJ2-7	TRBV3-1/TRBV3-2	CASSQRGSYEQYF
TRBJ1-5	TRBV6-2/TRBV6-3	CASSYGGPGEPQHF